This record covers a single T cell receptor (beta chain). The antigen is not known. This sample was taken from a study of human T cells and chemical hapten exposure. Study details: Sensitization involved placing 2% DPC onto an approximately 2 cm by approximately 2 cm region of upper inner arm skin. Whole-study findings and limits: Since the donors had alopecia, their immune response may not be the same as that of healthy people.

Germline CDR1 SQVTM, CDR2 ANQGSEA. V was trimmed by 8 bases and J by 4 bases, leaving 17 bases between them. The CDR3 is made up of 13 amino acids. Treatment described: therapeutic diphenylcyclopropenone sensitization with weekly scalp DPC. Those who donated were patients with alopecia, 18 to 70 years of age, and suitable for DPC. Individual cDNA molecules each carried unique molecular identifiers attached by the library. Authors' data handling: Individual samples carried between about 23,224 and 690,600 TCRs, with more than 85,000 as the median. Each CDR3 protein gets one entry after TCRdb re-called the reads with MiXCR. These V and J calls rely on TCRdb rather than the paper's analysis. Altogether thousands of distinct CDR3 sequences are present, 49% being singletons, with the ten largest covering roughly 3.2%.

This clonotype originated in an adult with alopecia areata. Some clones in this sample may be carry-over from other donors' samples. This table probably holds off-target reads from a library built for another chain. The material was whole blood, obtained before DPC sensitization or 2, 6, or about 24 weeks after (not recorded which). The rearrangement joins TRBV29-1 to TRBJ2-5; the D gene is possibly TRBD1 (5 bases). The CDR3 reads CSYAPAGRETQYF. Here the CDR3 DNA reads TGCAGCTATGCCCCTGCAGGGCGAGAGACCCAGTACTTC.